These T cell receptor beta chains were read from a single sample in a study of OX40 agonist ivuxolimab in advanced cancers. Libraries were prepared by immunoSEQ multiplex PCR; TCRdb keeps only in-frame clonotypes and omits some of them. The sample contains tens of thousands of clones, roughly nine tenths of which appear only once. The starting material was CD4+ or CD8+ T cells sorted from blood, obtained in a trial of the OX40 agonist ivuxolimab. These TCRs come from an adult with an advanced solid tumor such as melanoma, head and neck, liver or kidney cancer. The CDR3 runs from the conserved cysteine through the conserved F or W. A D gene is named only where the DNA matches it firmly. A clone size is listed for some rows: how often the clone was seen (once, few, many), or a class if it is expanded.

V gene: TRBV7-7
clone size: NA
D gene: NA
J gene: TRBJ2-7
CDR3 protein: CASSPTGSYEQYF
CDR3 DNA: TGTGCTAGCAGCCCCACGGGGTCCTACGAGCAGTACTTC

V gene: TRBV5-4
clone size: NA
D gene: NA
J gene: TRBJ1-3
CDR3 protein: CASSLSPPGRFGTIYF
CDR3 DNA: TGTGCCAGCAGCTTATCGCCCCCTGGTCGGTTCGGCACCATATATTTT

V gene: TRBV7-2
clone size: NA
D gene: NA
J gene: TRBJ1-1
CDR3 protein: CASSPSGGYDTEAFF
CDR3 DNA: TGTGCCAGCAGCCCGTCGGGGGGGTATGACACTGAAGCTTTCTTT

V gene: TRBV4-3
clone size: NA
D gene: NA
J gene: TRBJ1-1
CDR3 protein: CASSQEGGGNTEAFF
CDR3 DNA: TGCGCCAGCAGCCAAGAAGGGGGTGGTAACACTGAAGCTTTCTTT

V gene: TRBV27
clone size: NA
D gene: TRBD1
J gene: TRBJ2-7
CDR3 protein: CASSYERGRGLSGDYEQYF
CDR3 DNA: TGTGCCAGCAGTTATGAGCGAGGCAGGGGGCTTAGCGGAGACTACGAGCAGTACTTC

V gene: TRBV28
clone size: NA
D gene: NA
J gene: TRBJ2-7
CDR3 protein: CASSYTYEQYF
CDR3 DNA: TGTGCCAGCAGCTACACCTACGAGCAGTACTTC

V gene: TRBV19
clone size: NA
D gene: TRBD1
J gene: TRBJ1-2
CDR3 protein: CASKDRALGYTF
CDR3 DNA: TGTGCCAGTAAGGACAGGGCGTTAGGCTACACCTTC

V gene: TRBV27
clone size: NA
D gene: TRBD2
J gene: TRBJ2-5
CDR3 protein: CASSLRRGGQETQYF
CDR3 DNA: TGTGCCAGCAGTTTACGCCGGGGGGGCCAAGAGACCCAGTACTTC

V gene: TRBV11-2
clone size: NA
D gene: NA
J gene: TRBJ1-1
CDR3 protein: CASSLARMNTEAFF
CDR3 DNA: TGTGCCAGCAGCTTAGCAAGGATGAACACTGAAGCTTTCTTT

V gene: TRBV9
clone size: NA
D gene: NA
J gene: TRBJ1-3
CDR3 protein: CASSVGQGPASSGNTIYF
CDR3 DNA: TGTGCCAGCAGCGTAGGGCAGGGGCCGGCCAGCTCTGGAAACACCATATATTTT

V gene: TRBV6-5
clone size: NA
D gene: NA
J gene: TRBJ2-3
CDR3 protein: CASSSESRTDTQYF
CDR3 DNA: TGTGCCAGCAGTTCGGAATCTCGCACAGATACGCAGTATTTT

V gene: TRBV11-2
clone size: NA
D gene: NA
J gene: TRBJ2-1
CDR3 protein: CASSLRPDHPFNEQFF
CDR3 DNA: TGTGCCAGCAGCTTAAGACCGGATCACCCCTTCAATGAGCAGTTCTTC

V gene: TRBV27
clone size: few
D gene: TRBD1
J gene: TRBJ1-2
CDR3 protein: CASGPTGQGALNYGYTF
CDR3 DNA: TGTGCCAGCGGCCCCACGGGACAGGGGGCCCTTAACTATGGCTACACCTTC